Given below is one T cell receptor beta chain in context. Germline V gives CDR1 KGHSH, CDR2 LQKENI. V was shortened by 3 bases and J by 8 bases, with 8 bases between the two germline ends. CDR3 size: 12 residues. This entry belongs to a study of blood T cell repertoires in COVID-19. Only in-frame clones appear in the TCRdb table, and some are missing; sequencing was by immunoSEQ multiplex PCR. The repertoire holds 250,000 to 300,000 clones, with about 88% as singletons. The chain employs TRBV18 and TRBJ2-1; the D gene is possibly TRBD1 (5 bases). Sequenced input: peripheral blood. The sequence derives from a man aged 25 to 45 with active or convalescent COVID-19. CDR3 coding DNA: TGTGCCAGCTCACCGCAGGGCCATGAGCAGTTCTTC. Protein product: CASSPQGHEQFF.